This T cell receptor beta chain was captured in a study of tumor-infiltrating lymphocytes in primary liver carcinoma. At the level of the study: Resecting the tumor surgically was how the patients' primary liver carcinoma was treated.

Starting material of around 460 ng total RNA yielded TCR beta cDNA via a constant-region primer. Three nested multiplex PCR rounds of slightly modified ARM-PCR generated TCR beta libraries. TRBV1-TRBV30 forward primers paired with a C-beta reverse primer drove the first two PCR rounds, about 10 cycles each. Each CDR3 protein is one row after TCRdb ran MiXCR on the multiplex PCR reads. The repertoire has 310,000 or so distinct CDR3 sequences, 58% of them found once; the top ten carry about 18%. Deletions cut 7 bases from V and 0 bases from J, with 11 bases between. The CDR3 extends over 14 amino acids. Germline-derived CDR1 and CDR2 are MDHEN and SYDVKM. The source of the blood RNA was unsorted whole blood, and germline DNA was extracted as well. This clonotype was counted a single time.

The V call is TRBV28, the J call TRBJ2-3; D is uncertain. The material sequenced was peripheral blood. The clonotype comes from a woman in her 30s with primary liver carcinoma and hepatitis B virus infection. This CDR3 reads CASTPLASTDTQYF. CDR3 in DNA: TGTGCCAGCACCCCCCTGGCTAGCACAGATACGCAGTATTTT.